This T cell receptor (beta chain) was found in a study of T cells in localized non-small cell lung cancer. The repertoire was sequenced with immunoSEQ multiplex PCR; TCRdb's copy has only in-frame clones and lacks some. The table has about 33,000 clones, around 93% seen once; the top ten hold approximately 5%. Germline CDR1 and CDR2: MNHEY and SVGAGI. The CDR3 loop spans 14 amino acids. The V gene lost 0 bases and the J gene lost 2 bases, with 8 bases spanning the gap. General observations from the study: Tumor showed lower T cell clonality than uninvolved adjacent lung, where it was highest. Density of T cells in blood, when higher, went with longer overall survival.

With regard to this clone: Its antigen is unknown.

The receptor was derived from a man between 35 and 75 years old with stage II lung adenocarcinoma. The source was PBMCs, collected before any cancer treatment. V and J are TRBV6-5 and TRBJ2-7; weak D call: TRBD1 (6 bases). In DNA, the CDR3 is TGTGCCAGCAGTTACTCCCGGGACACCTACGAGCAGTACTTC. Protein: CASSYSRDTYEQYF.